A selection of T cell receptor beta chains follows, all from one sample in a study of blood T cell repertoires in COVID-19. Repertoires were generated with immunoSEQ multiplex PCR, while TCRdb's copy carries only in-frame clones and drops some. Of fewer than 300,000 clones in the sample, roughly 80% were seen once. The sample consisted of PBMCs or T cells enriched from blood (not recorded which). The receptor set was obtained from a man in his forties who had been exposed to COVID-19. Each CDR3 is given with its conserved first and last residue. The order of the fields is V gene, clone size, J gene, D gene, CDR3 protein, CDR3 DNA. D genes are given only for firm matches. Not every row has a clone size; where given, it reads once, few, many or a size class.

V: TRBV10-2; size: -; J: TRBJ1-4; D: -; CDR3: CASSEQVGGEKLFF; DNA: TGCGCCAGCAGTGAACAGGTGGGAGGTGAAAAACTGTTTTTT
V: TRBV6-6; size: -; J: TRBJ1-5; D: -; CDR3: CASSSQGKQPQHF; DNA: TGTGCCAGCAGTTCACAGGGAAAGCAGCCCCAGCATTTT
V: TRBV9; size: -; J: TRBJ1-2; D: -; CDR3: CASSPPELGYTF; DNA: TGTGCCAGCAGCCCCCCGGAGTTAGGCTACACCTTC
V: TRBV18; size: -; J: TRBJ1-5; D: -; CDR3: CASSPNAAPRNQPQHF; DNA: TGTGCCAGCTCACCAAACGCCGCGCCTCGCAATCAGCCCCAGCATTTT
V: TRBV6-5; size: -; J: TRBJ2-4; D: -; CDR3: CASSYTLDQYF; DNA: TGTGCCAGCAGTTACACCCTAGACCAGTACTTC
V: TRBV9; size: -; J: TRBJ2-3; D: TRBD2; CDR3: CASSLTIAGGPGDTQYF; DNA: TGTGCCAGCAGCTTGACAATAGCGGGAGGGCCTGGAGATACGCAGTATTTT
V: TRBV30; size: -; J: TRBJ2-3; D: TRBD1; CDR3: CAWGQGRDTQYF; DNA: TGTGCCTGGGGACAGGGAAGAGATACGCAGTATTTT
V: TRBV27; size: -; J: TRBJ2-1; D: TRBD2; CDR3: CASSLFGFGTSGYEQFF; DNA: TGTGCCAGCAGTTTATTTGGCTTCGGGACTAGTGGTTATGAGCAGTTCTTC
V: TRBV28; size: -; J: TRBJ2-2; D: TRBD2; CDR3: CASLPSGRALRELFF; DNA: TGTGCCAGCCTACCTAGCGGGAGGGCCCTCAGGGAGCTGTTTTTT
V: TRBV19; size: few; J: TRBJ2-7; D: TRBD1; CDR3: CASRRDRGRYEQYF; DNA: TGTGCCAGTAGGAGGGACAGGGGGCGTTACGAGCAGTACTTC
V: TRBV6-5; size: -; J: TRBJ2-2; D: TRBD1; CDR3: CASGTGLRTGELFF; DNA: TGTGCCAGCGGGACAGGGTTGCGGACCGGGGAGCTGTTTTTT
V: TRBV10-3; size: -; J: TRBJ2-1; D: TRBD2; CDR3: CATLATETSGSFNEQFF; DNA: TGTGCCACCCTTGCAACAGAGACTAGCGGGAGTTTTAATGAGCAGTTCTTC
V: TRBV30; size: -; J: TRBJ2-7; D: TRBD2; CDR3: CASGLAGDPRGQYF; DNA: TGTGCCTCGGGACTAGCGGGAGACCCGCGGGGGCAGTACTTC
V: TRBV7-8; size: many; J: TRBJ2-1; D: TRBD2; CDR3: CASSLVPPAGASYNEQFF; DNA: TGTGCCAGCAGCTTAGTTCCCCCAGCGGGGGCCTCCTACAATGAGCAGTTCTTC
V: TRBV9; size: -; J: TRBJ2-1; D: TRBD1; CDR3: CASSVGGQGVNEQFF; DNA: TGTGCCAGCAGCGTAGGGGGACAGGGCGTCAATGAGCAGTTCTTC
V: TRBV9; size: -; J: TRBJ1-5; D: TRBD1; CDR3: CATCGTVAPRGPQHF; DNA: TGTGCCACGTGTGGGACAGTGGCCCCTCGGGGGCCCCAGCATTTT
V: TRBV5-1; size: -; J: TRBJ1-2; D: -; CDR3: CASSLNGDYGYTF; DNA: TGCGCCAGCAGCTTGAACGGGGACTATGGCTACACCTTC
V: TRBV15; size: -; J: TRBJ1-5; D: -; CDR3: CATSPGVEWPQHF; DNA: TGTGCCACCAGTCCAGGGGTAGAATGGCCCCAGCATTTT
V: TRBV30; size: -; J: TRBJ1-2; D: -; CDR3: CAWDGGVWGYTF; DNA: TGTGCCTGGGACGGCGGGGTGTGGGGCTACACCTTC
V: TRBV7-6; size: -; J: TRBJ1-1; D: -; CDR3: CASSRDTEAFF; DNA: TGTGCCAGCAGCCGAGACACTGAAGCTTTCTTT
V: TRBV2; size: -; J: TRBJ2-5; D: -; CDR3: CASTTGEAETQYF; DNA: TGTGCCAGCACAACAGGGGAGGCAGAGACCCAGTACTTC
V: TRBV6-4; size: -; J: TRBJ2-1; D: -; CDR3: CASSVWAGTAYNEQFF; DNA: TGTGCCAGCAGCGTTTGGGCGGGGACAGCTTACAATGAGCAGTTCTTC
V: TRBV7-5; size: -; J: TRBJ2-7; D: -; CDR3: CVRSPPRGSSYEQYF; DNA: TGTGTCAGAAGCCCCCCACGAGGGAGCTCCTACGAGCAGTACTTC
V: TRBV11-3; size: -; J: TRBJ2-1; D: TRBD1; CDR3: CASSRGEGTGQTYEQFF; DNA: TGTGCCAGCAGCCGGGGGGAAGGGACAGGGCAGACCTATGAGCAGTTCTTC
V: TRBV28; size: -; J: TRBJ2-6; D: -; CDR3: CASRGATFSGANVLTF; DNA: TGTGCCAGCAGGGGAGCAACATTCTCTGGGGCCAACGTCCTGACTTTC
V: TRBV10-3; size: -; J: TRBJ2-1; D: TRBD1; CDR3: CAIRDRDNEQFF; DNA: TGTGCCATCAGGGACAGGGACAATGAGCAGTTCTTC
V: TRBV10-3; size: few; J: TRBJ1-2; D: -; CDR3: CATLKGDYGYTF; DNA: TGTGCCACTCTCAAGGGGGACTATGGCTACACCTTC
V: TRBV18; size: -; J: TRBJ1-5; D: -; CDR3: CASSPGGGHYSNQPQHF; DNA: TGTGCCAGCTCACCAGGCGGGGGGCATTATAGCAATCAGCCCCAGCATTTT
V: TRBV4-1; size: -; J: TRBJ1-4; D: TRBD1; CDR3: CASSQVVGKGAEKLFF; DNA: TGCGCCAGCAGCCAAGTGGTAGGGAAGGGGGCTGAAAAACTGTTTTTT
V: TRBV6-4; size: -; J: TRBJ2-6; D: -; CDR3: CASSAGSGANVLTF; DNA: TGTGCCAGCAGCGCGGGGTCTGGGGCCAACGTCCTGACTTTC
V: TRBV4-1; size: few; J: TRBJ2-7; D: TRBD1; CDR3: CASSQLFTGTGSNEQYF; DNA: TGCGCCAGCAGCCAACTTTTTACCGGGACAGGCAGCAACGAGCAGTACTTC
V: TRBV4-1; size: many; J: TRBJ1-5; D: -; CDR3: CASSQEARQASLHQPQHF; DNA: TGCGCCAGCAGCCAAGAGGCGAGACAGGCAAGTCTTCACCAGCCCCAGCATTTT